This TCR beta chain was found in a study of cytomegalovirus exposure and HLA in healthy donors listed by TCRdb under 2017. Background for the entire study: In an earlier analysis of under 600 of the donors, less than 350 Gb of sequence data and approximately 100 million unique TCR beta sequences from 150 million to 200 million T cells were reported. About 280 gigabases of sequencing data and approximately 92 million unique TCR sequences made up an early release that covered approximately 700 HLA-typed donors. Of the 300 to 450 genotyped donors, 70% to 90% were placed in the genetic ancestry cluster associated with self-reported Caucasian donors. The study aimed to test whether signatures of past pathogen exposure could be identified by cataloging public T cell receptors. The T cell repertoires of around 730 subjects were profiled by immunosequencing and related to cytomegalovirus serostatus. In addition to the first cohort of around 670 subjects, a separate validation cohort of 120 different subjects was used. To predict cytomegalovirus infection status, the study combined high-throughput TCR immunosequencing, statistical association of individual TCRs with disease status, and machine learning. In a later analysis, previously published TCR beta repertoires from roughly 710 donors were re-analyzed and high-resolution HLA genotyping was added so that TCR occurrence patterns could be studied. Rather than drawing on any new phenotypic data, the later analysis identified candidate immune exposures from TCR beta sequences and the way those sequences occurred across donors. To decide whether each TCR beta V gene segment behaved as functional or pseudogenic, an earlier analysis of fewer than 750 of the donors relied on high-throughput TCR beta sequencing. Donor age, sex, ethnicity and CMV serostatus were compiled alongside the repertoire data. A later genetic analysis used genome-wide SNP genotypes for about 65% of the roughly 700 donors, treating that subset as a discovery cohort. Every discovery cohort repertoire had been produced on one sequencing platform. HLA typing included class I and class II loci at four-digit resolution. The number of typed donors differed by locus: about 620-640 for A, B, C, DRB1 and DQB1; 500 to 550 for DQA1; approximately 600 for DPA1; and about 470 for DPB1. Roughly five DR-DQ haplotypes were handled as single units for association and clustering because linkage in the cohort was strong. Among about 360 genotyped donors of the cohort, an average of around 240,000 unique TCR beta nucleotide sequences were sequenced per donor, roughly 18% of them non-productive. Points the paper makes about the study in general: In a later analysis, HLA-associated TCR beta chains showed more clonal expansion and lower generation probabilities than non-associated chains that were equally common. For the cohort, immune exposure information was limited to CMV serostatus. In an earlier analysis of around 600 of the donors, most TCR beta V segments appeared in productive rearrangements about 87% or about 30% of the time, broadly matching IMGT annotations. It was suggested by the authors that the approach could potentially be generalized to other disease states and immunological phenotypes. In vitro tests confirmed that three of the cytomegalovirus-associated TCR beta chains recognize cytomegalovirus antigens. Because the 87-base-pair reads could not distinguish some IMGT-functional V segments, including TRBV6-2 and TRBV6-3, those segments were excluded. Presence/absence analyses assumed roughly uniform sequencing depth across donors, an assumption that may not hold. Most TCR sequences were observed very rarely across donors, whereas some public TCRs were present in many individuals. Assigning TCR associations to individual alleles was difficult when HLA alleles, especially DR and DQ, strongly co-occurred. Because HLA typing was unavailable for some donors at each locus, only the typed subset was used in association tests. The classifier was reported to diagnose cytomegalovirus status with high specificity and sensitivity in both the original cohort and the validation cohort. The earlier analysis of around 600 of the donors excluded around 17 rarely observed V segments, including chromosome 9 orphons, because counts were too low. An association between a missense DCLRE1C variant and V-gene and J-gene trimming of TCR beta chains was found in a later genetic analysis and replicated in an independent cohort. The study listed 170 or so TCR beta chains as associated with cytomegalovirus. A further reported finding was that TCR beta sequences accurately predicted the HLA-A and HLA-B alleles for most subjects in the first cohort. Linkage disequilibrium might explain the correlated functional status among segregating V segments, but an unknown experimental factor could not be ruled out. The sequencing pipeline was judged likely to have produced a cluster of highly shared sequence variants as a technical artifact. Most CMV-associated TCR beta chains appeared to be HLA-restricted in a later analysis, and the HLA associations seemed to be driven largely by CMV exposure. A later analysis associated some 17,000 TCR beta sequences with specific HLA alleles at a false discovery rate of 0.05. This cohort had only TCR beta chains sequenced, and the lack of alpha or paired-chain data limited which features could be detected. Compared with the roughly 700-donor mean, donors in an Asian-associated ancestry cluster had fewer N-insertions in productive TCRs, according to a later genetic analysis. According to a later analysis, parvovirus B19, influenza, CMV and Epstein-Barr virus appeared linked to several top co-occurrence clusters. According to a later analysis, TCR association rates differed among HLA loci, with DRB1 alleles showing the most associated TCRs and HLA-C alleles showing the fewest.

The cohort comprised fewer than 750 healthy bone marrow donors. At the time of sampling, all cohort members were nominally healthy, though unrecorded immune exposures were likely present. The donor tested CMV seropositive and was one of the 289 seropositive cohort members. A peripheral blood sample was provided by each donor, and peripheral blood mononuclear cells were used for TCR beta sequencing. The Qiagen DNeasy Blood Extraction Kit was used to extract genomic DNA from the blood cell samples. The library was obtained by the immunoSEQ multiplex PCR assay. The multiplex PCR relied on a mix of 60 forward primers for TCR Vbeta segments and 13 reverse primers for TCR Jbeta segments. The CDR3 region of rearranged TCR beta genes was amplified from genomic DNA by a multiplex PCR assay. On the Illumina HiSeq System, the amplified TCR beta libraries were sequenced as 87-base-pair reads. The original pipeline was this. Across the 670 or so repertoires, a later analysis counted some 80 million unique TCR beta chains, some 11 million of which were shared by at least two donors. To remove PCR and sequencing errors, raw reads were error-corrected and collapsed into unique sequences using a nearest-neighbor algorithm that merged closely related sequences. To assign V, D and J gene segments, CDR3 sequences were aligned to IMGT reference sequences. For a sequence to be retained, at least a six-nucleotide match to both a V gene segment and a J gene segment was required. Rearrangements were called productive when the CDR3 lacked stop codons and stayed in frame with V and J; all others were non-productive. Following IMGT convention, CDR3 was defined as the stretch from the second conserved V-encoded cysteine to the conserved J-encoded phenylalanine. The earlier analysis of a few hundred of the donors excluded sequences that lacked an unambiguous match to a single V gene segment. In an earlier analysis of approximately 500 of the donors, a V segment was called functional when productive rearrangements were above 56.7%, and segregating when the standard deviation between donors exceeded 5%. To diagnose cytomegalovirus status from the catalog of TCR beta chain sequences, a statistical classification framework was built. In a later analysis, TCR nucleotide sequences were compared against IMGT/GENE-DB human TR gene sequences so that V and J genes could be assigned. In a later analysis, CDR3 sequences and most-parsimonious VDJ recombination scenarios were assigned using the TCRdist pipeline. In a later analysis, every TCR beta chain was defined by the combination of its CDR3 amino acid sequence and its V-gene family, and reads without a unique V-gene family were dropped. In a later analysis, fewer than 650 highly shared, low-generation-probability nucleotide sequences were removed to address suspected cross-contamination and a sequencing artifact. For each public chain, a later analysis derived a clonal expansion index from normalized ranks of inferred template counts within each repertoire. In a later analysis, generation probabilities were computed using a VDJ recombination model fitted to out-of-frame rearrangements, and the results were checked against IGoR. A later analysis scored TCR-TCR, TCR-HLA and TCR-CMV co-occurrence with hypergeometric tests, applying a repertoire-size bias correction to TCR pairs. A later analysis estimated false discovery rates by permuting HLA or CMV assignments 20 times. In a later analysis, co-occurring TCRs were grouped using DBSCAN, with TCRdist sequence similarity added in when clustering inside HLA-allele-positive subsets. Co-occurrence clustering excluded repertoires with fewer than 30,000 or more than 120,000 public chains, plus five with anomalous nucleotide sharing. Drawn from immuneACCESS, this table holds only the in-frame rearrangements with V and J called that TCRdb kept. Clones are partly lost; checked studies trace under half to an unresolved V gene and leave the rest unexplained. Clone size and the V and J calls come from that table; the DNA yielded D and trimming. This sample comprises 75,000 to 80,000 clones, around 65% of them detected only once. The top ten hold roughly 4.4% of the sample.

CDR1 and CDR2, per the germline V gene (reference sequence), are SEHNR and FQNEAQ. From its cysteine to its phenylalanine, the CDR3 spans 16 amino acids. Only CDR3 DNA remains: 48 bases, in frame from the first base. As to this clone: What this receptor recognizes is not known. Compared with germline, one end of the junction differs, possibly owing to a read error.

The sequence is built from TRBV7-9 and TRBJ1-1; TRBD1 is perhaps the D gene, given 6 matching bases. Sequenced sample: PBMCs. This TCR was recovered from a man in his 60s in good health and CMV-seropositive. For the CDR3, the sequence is CSSSLATGLWNTEAFF. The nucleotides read TGTTCCAGCAGCTTAGCGACAGGACTCTGGAACACTGAAGCTTTCTTT. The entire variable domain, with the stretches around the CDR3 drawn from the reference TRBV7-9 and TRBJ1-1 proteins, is DTGVSQNPRHKITKRGQNVTFRCDPISEHNRLYWYRQTLGQGPEFLTYFQNEAQLEKSRLLSDRFSAERPKGSFSTLEIQRTEQGDSAMYLCSSSLATGLWNTEAFFGQGTRLTVV.